This T cell receptor (beta chain) stems from a study of metastatic and nonmetastatic thyroid tumors. Many counts were recorded for this clone. Patients underwent thyroid surgery, and none had received any treatment before it. Between the trimmed V and J ends, which lost 4 bases and 2 bases, there was a span of 12 bases. Germline V CDR1 and CDR2: MDHEN, SYDVKM. The CDR3 is made up of 15 amino acids. TCRdb re-analyzed the PCR reads through MiXCR. The data contain more than 13,000 clones, more than 10% of them singletons. Material: blood. The sequence was collected from a female donor with papillary thyroid cancer or a benign thyroid nodule (not recorded which). Some clones in this sample may be carry-over from other donors' samples. V and J are TRBV28 and TRBJ2-1; D gene unclear. CDR3 residues: CASSSSDGAYNEQFF. DNA of the CDR3: TGTGCCAGCAGTTCCTCCGACGGCGCCTACAATGAGCAGTTCTTC. The full variable domain, completed using reference TRBV28 and TRBJ2-1, is DVKVTQSSRYLVKRTGEKVFLECVQDMDHENMFWYRQDPGLGLRLIYFSYDVKMKEKGDIPEGYSVSREKKERFSLILESASTNQTSMYLCASSSSDGAYNEQFFGPGTRLTVL.